This TCR beta chain comes out of a study of T cell clonality in common variable immunodeficiency. The CVID group had 15 females and some 31 males, mean age around 40. General study findings and limits: TCRbeta clonality was increased in CVID versus healthy controls. Fewer deletions and N-nucleotide insertions were reportedly seen in common variable immunodeficiency TCR beta sequences.

Clones were sequenced by immunoSEQ multiplex PCR, and TCRdb holds only the in-frame ones, with some missing. The sample yields more than 20,000 clones, without any singletons. The V gene lost 7 bases and the J gene lost 0 bases, with 13 bases spanning the gap. The CDR3 has 14 amino acids. Germline loops: CDR1 SNHLY, CDR2 FYNNEI. There are many counts of this clone. The antigen is not known. The CDR3 end lies 3 residues beyond the end of the read and is filled in from the germline J gene. The receptor was isolated from a human donor with common variable immunodeficiency. Sequenced: peripheral blood mononuclear cells. The chain has TRBV2 and TRBJ2-7, with a possible D match to TRBD1 (6 bases). CDR3 residues: CASIRTASSYEQYF. CDR3 DNA, as far as it was read: TGTGCCAGCATTCGGACAGCTAGCTCCTACGAG.